A selection of T cell receptor beta chains follows, all from one sample in a study of vaccination effects on CD4 cells after COVID-19. The method was immunoSEQ multiplex PCR; TCRdb's version includes in-frame clones alone and lacks a portion of them. The table lists approximately 44,000 clones, roughly 82% of them singletons, with approximately 2.9% in the top ten. What these receptors recognize is not known. The material was CD4+ T cells from PBMCs cultured with HCoV-NL63 spike peptides, obtained before COVID-19 vaccination. The receptors shown here come from a human donor who received a COVID-19 vaccine. Each CDR3 is given with its conserved first and last residue. A D gene is named only where the DNA matches it firmly. Clone sizes are given selectively: once, few, many, or a class where the clone is expanded.

v_gene	j_gene	d_gene	abundance	CDR3aa	CDR3nt
TRBV4-1	TRBJ1-5	NA	NA	CASSQAKGNQPQHF	TGCGCCAGCAGCCAGGCGAAGGGGAATCAGCCCCAGCATTTT
TRBV6-5	TRBJ2-2	NA	NA	CASSYSTTEELFF	TGTGCCAGCAGTTACTCGACTACCGAGGAGCTGTTTTTT
TRBV6-1	TRBJ2-5	TRBD2	NA	CASSDGTSGGARETQYF	TGTGCCAGCAGTGACGGGACTAGCGGGGGGGCCAGGGAGACCCAGTACTTC
TRBV18	TRBJ1-1	NA	NA	CASSPPNRERYTEAFF	TGTGCCAGCTCACCACCTAACAGGGAGAGGTACACTGAAGCTTTCTTT
TRBV7-2	TRBJ2-1	NA	NA	CASSLVGNEQFF	TGTGCCAGCAGCTTAGTGGGCAATGAGCAGTTCTTC
TRBV29-1	TRBJ1-3	NA	NA	CSGSGGDGNTIYF	TGCAGCGGGAGCGGGGGGGATGGAAACACCATATATTTT
TRBV5-1	TRBJ2-2	NA	NA	CASSLIDSLNTGELFF	TGCGCCAGCAGCTTAATTGACAGCTTAAACACCGGGGAGCTGTTTTTT
TRBV12-3/TRBV12-4	TRBJ2-1	NA	NA	CASSRQYNEQFF	TGTGCCAGCAGTCGCCAATACAATGAGCAGTTCTTC
TRBV4-1	TRBJ2-2	NA	NA	CASSQGALRSGELFF	TGCGCCAGCAGCCAAGGGGCCCTGCGGTCCGGGGAGCTGTTTTTT
TRBV7-2	TRBJ2-3	TRBD1	NA	CASSLAPGGTRTDTQYF	TGTGCCAGCAGCTTAGCGCCAGGGGGCACGAGGACAGATACGCAGTATTTT
TRBV5-1	TRBJ2-5	TRBD2	NA	CASSRAGPQETQYF	TGCGCCAGCAGCCGAGCGGGGCCACAAGAGACCCAGTACTTC
TRBV7-2	TRBJ2-5	NA	NA	CASSFGGPETQYF	TGTGCCAGCAGCTTCGGGGGGCCGGAGACCCAGTACTTC
TRBV6-5	TRBJ1-5	NA	NA	CASRGSNQPQHF	TGTGCCAGCAGGGGTAGCAATCAGCCCCAGCATTTT
TRBV19	TRBJ2-1	TRBD2	once	CASSIRTSSNEQFF	TGTGCCAGTAGTATCCGGACTAGTTCCAATGAGCAGTTCTTC
TRBV2	TRBJ1-5	TRBD1	NA	CASSGVGTAVLSNQPQHF	TGTGCCAGCAGTGGGGTCGGGACAGCAGTACTTAGCAATCAGCCCCAGCATTTT
TRBV19	TRBJ1-1	TRBD1	once	CASRTGGNTEAFF	TGTGCCAGTAGGACAGGGGGGAACACTGAAGCTTTCTTT
TRBV18	TRBJ2-3	NA	NA	CASSPSNGDTQYF	TGTGCCAGCTCACCCTCCAATGGAGACACGCAGTATTTT
TRBV30	TRBJ1-2	NA	NA	CAWSVRGINYGYTF	TGTGCCTGGAGTGTACGGGGGATTAACTATGGCTACACCTTC
TRBV3-1/TRBV3-2	TRBJ1-4	NA	NA	CASSQDWRRRSNEKLFF	TGTGCCAGCAGCCAAGATTGGCGCCGCCGATCTAATGAAAAACTGTTTTTT
TRBV10-1	TRBJ2-5	NA	once	CASSESMADTQETQYF	TGCGCCAGCAGTGAGTCCATGGCAGACACTCAAGAGACCCAGTACTTC
TRBV10-3	TRBJ2-4	NA	NA	CAISDLAKNIQYF	TGTGCCATCAGTGATCTAGCCAAAAACATTCAGTACTTC
TRBV27	TRBJ1-6	TRBD1	once	CASRRDHLTGTGDSPLHF	TGTGCCAGCAGACGAGACCACCTTACCGGGACAGGGGATTCACCCCTCCACTTT
TRBV27	TRBJ1-6	NA	NA	CASSFDPRGNSPLHF	TGTGCCAGCAGTTTCGACCCGAGGGGCAATTCACCCCTCCACTTT
TRBV7-2	TRBJ1-6	TRBD1	NA	CASSSTGGAGRGSPLHF	TGTGCCAGCAGCTCCACAGGGGGCGCGGGCCGGGGTTCACCCCTCCACTTT